This is a list of T cell receptor beta chains from one sample in a study of blood T cell repertoires in COVID-19. This table comes from immunoSEQ multiplex PCR, and its TCRdb copy is limited to in-frame clones, with some not included. The sample records about 50,000 clones, less than 90% being singletons. Sequencing was carried out using peripheral blood. These receptors originate from a human donor in a cohort sampled during active COVID-19. The CDR3 runs from the conserved cysteine through the conserved F or W. D genes are given only for firm matches. Only part of the rows carry a size: once, few, many, or a class if the clone is expanded.

>TRBV11-2|-|-|TRBJ1-2
CASSKQEYGYTF
TGTGCCAGCAGCAAACAGGAATATGGCTACACCTTC
>TRBV4-3|TRBD1|-|TRBJ1-4
CASSRTWTGGVKLFF
TGCGCCAGCAGCCGGACCTGGACAGGGGGTGTAAAACTGTTTTTT
>TRBV6-7|TRBD2|-|TRBJ2-3
CASSYSITSGLGTDTQYF
TGTGCCAGCAGTTACTCGATTACTAGCGGGCTCGGGACAGATACGCAGTATTTT
>TRBV5-1|TRBD2|-|TRBJ2-3
CASSTLPGLAPDTQYF
TGCGCCAGCAGCACCCTCCCGGGACTAGCCCCAGATACGCAGTATTTT
>TRBV9|-|-|TRBJ1-3
CASSGGLLSPSGNTIYF
TGTGCCAGCAGCGGGGGACTCTTATCCCCCTCTGGAAACACCATATATTTT
>TRBV6-4|TRBD2|-|TRBJ2-3
CASRASGGAPDTQYF
TGTGCCAGCCGAGCAAGCGGGGGGGCGCCAGATACGCAGTATTTT
>TRBV5-1|-|-|TRBJ1-2
CASSREKLNYGYTF
TGCGCCAGCAGCCGAGAAAAATTAAACTATGGCTACACCTTC
>TRBV5-1|TRBD1|-|TRBJ1-2
CASSLDGQGDGYTF
TGCGCCAGCAGCTTGGATGGACAGGGAGATGGCTACACCTTC
>TRBV4-1|TRBD2|-|TRBJ2-4
CASRHEPGLAGEKAKNIQYF
TGCGCCAGCAGACACGAACCGGGACTAGCGGGGGAGAAGGCCAAAAACATTCAGTACTTC
>TRBV30|-|few|TRBJ1-2
CAWSLLRTVGGYTF
TGTGCCTGGAGTTTGCTTAGGACAGTCGGTGGCTACACCTTC
>TRBV9|-|-|TRBJ1-1
CASSPQTGNTEAFF
TGTGCCAGCAGCCCCCAGACAGGGAACACTGAAGCTTTCTTT
>TRBV19|-|-|TRBJ2-1
CASRRKRESNEQFF
TGTGCCAGTAGAAGGAAAAGGGAGAGCAATGAGCAGTTCTTC
>TRBV30|TRBD1|-|TRBJ1-3
CAWSAGTGDGNTIYF
TGTGCCTGGAGTGCCGGGACAGGGGACGGAAACACCATATATTTT
>TRBV6-6|TRBD2|-|TRBJ2-1
CASSYSRGGNNEQFF
TGTGCCAGCAGTTACTCACGCGGGGGGAACAATGAGCAGTTCTTC
>TRBV5-6|-|-|TRBJ2-5
CASSSNAQETQYF
TGTGCCAGCAGCTCTAACGCTCAAGAGACCCAGTACTTC
>TRBV7-9|TRBD1|few|TRBJ2-1
CASSLDGTVAEQFF
TGTGCCAGCAGCTTAGATGGGACAGTGGCTGAGCAGTTCTTC
>TRBV18|TRBD2|-|TRBJ2-1
CASSPGTGTSANEQFF
TGTGCCAGCTCACCGGGGACCGGGACTAGCGCGAATGAGCAGTTCTTC
>TRBV11-3|-|-|TRBJ2-2
CASSPSASVDTGELFF
TGTGCCAGCAGTCCCAGCGCATCGGTCGACACCGGGGAGCTGTTTTTT
>TRBV19|-|once|TRBJ2-7
CVSRGTGPRYEQYF
TGTGTCAGCAGGGGTACAGGACCCCGCTACGAGCAGTACTTC
>TRBV19|TRBD1|-|TRBJ2-7
CASSIGTGLSYEQYF
TGTGCCAGTAGTATCGGGACAGGGCTCTCCTACGAGCAGTACTTC
>TRBV7-2|-|-|TRBJ1-5
CASSSQGINQPQHF
TGTGCCAGCAGCTCCCAGGGGATCAATCAGCCCCAGCATTTT
>TRBV11-2|-|-|TRBJ2-7
CASSLGQVSSYEQYF
TGTGCCAGCAGCTTAGGCCAGGTCAGCTCCTACGAGCAGTACTTC
>TRBV5-1|-|-|TRBJ2-1
CASSLGGPQGNEQFF
TGCGCCAGCAGCTTGGGGGGCCCCCAGGGCAATGAGCAGTTCTTC
>TRBV11-3|-|few|TRBJ1-3
CASSSGSSGNTIYF
TGTGCCAGCAGCTCCGGGTCCTCTGGAAACACCATATATTTT
>TRBV9|-|-|TRBJ2-5
CASSAQAGETQYF
TGTGCCAGCAGCGCCCAGGCGGGGGAGACCCAGTACTTC
>TRBV19|TRBD1|-|TRBJ1-2
CASNRGQALYGYTF
TGTGCCAGTAATCGGGGACAGGCGCTCTATGGCTACACCTTC
>TRBV7-6|TRBD2|-|TRBJ2-5
CASSSTGGPGETQYF
TGTGCCAGCAGCTCTACGGGAGGGCCGGGAGAGACCCAGTACTTC
>TRBV5-1|-|-|TRBJ2-7
CASSLDTTYEQYF
TGCGCCAGCAGCTTGGACACCACCTACGAGCAGTACTTC
>TRBV6-5|TRBD1|once|TRBJ2-3
CASKGQGADTQYF
TGTGCCAGCAAGGGACAGGGGGCAGATACGCAGTATTTT
>TRBV5-1|-|-|TRBJ1-4
CASRRTHTTNEKLFF
TGCGCCAGCAGGCGGACACACACAACTAATGAAAAACTGTTTTTT
>TRBV19|TRBD2|-|TRBJ2-5
CASSSASGGRETQYF
TGTGCCAGTAGTAGTGCTAGCGGTGGTCGGGAGACCCAGTACTTC
>TRBV29-1|TRBD1|-|TRBJ1-5
CSVGTAGRDQPQHF
TGCAGCGTCGGGACAGCTGGCAGGGATCAGCCCCAGCATTTT
>TRBV4-2|-|-|TRBJ2-3
CASSQDEGYTQYF
TGTGCCAGCAGCCAAGATGAGGGATATACGCAGTATTTT
>TRBV19|TRBD1|-|TRBJ1-1
CASSLGQGAYTEAFF
TGTGCCAGTAGTCTTGGACAGGGGGCCTACACTGAAGCTTTCTTT
>TRBV10-3|-|once|TRBJ1-4
CAISVTDGEKLFF
TGTGCCATCAGTGTGACAGACGGCGAAAAACTGTTTTTT
>TRBV7-2|TRBD2|-|TRBJ2-1
CASSATSGVNNEQFF
TGTGCCAGCAGTGCTACTAGCGGGGTTAACAATGAGCAGTTCTTC
>TRBV28|-|-|TRBJ1-4
CASSFVGRGEEKLFF
TGTGCCAGCAGTTTTGTGGGCAGGGGTGAGGAAAAACTGTTTTTT
>TRBV6-6|TRBD1|-|TRBJ1-1
CASSRDRNTEAFF
TGTGCCAGCAGCAGGGACAGGAACACTGAAGCTTTCTTT
>TRBV7-9|-|-|TRBJ2-6
CASSFGDWNSGANVLTF
TGTGCCAGCAGCTTTGGCGACTGGAACTCTGGGGCCAACGTCCTGACTTTC
>TRBV27|-|-|TRBJ2-7
CASSTGLGPYEQYF
TGTGCCAGCAGTACTGGGCTCGGCCCCTACGAGCAGTACTTC
>TRBV18|-|once|TRBJ2-6
CASSPDGLSGANVLTF
TGTGCCAGCTCACCTGACGGACTTTCTGGGGCCAACGTCCTGACTTTC
>TRBV28|-|-|TRBJ1-4
CASTKGGPQEKLFF
TGTGCCAGCACCAAAGGGGGTCCCCAGGAAAAACTGTTTTTT
>TRBV6-2/TRBV6-3|TRBD2|-|TRBJ2-1
CASSYSGTPGAHEQFF
TGTGCCAGCAGTTACAGCGGGACCCCCGGGGCCCATGAGCAGTTCTTC
>TRBV7-3|TRBD2|-|TRBJ2-1
CASSRTSGGGVNEQFF
TGTGCCAGCAGCCGGACTAGCGGGGGTGGCGTTAATGAGCAGTTCTTC
>TRBV11-3|TRBD2|-|TRBJ2-1
CASSFGSGTNNEQFF
TGTGCCAGCAGCTTTGGAAGCGGGACGAACAATGAGCAGTTCTTC
>TRBV7-3|TRBD2|-|TRBJ2-3
CASSSGTSGTDTQYF
TGTGCCAGCAGCTCCGGGACTAGCGGCACAGATACGCAGTATTTT
>TRBV29-1|-|few|TRBJ2-2
CSVARDNTGELFF
TGCAGCGTTGCGCGGGATAACACCGGGGAGCTGTTTTTT
>TRBV24-1|-|-|TRBJ2-3
CATSDFWASTDTQYF
TGTGCCACCAGTGATTTTTGGGCTAGCACAGATACGCAGTATTTT
>TRBV30|-|-|TRBJ1-3
CAWSATGRRGNTIYF
TGTGCCTGGAGTGCGACAGGTCGGCGCGGAAACACCATATATTTT
>TRBV6-4|TRBD2|-|TRBJ2-1
CASSEELAVNNEQFF
TGTGCCAGCAGTGAGGAACTAGCGGTCAACAATGAGCAGTTCTTC
>TRBV5-1|TRBD2|-|TRBJ2-3
CASTLAGRSTDTQYF
TGCGCCAGCACCCTAGCGGGCCGCAGCACAGATACGCAGTATTTT
>TRBV7-2|TRBD2|-|TRBJ2-5
CASRGRRGRGETQYF
TGTGCCAGCAGGGGTCGGCGGGGGAGGGGAGAGACCCAGTACTTC
>TRBV6-5|TRBD2|-|TRBJ2-3
CAGTSGGAADTQYF
TGTGCCGGCACTAGCGGGGGGGCCGCAGATACGCAGTATTTT
>TRBV10-3|TRBD1|-|TRBJ1-1
CAISVGQDNTEAFF
TGTGCCATCAGTGTTGGACAGGACAACACTGAAGCTTTCTTT
>TRBV29-1|TRBD2|-|TRBJ2-1
CSVDPGLAGPPNEQFF
TGCAGCGTTGATCCCGGACTAGCGGGGCCTCCGAATGAGCAGTTCTTC
>TRBV19|-|-|TRBJ1-5
CASSIPWGGAGQPQHF
TGTGCCAGTAGTATTCCTTGGGGGGGCGCAGGGCAGCCCCAGCATTTT
>TRBV9|-|-|TRBJ2-7
CASSVGYREDLEQYF
TGTGCCAGCAGCGTAGGGTATAGGGAGGATCTCGAGCAGTACTTC
>TRBV7-9|TRBD2|-|TRBJ2-2
CASSSGGEYTGELFF
TGTGCCAGCAGCTCCGGGGGGGAGTACACCGGGGAGCTGTTTTTT
>TRBV7-9|-|-|TRBJ2-5
CASSSNSHQETQYF
TGTGCCAGCAGCTCTAACAGTCACCAAGAGACCCAGTACTTC
>TRBV4-3|TRBD1|-|TRBJ1-2
CASSQDPTGGRDGYTF
TGCGCCAGCAGCCAAGATCCGACAGGGGGAAGAGATGGCTACACCTTC